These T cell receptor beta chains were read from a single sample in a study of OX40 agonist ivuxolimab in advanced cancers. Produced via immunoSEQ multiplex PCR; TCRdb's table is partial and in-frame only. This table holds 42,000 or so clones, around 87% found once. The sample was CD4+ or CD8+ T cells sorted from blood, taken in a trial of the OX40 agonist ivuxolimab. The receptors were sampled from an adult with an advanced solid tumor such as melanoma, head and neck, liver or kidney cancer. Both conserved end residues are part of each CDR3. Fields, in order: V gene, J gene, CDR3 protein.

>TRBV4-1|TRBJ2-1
CASSQVSGLRREQFF
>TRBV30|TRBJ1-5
CAWATDNNQPQHF
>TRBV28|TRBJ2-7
CASSGQGGTYEQYF
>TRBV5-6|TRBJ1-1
CASSKWAGTAFF
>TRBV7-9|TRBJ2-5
CASSPLAGEEETQYF
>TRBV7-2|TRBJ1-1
CASSLDAGANTEAFF
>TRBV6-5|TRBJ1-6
CASRPTDARNSPLHF
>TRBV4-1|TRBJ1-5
CASSHGTDNQPQHF
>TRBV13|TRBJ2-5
CASSPTGGGETQYF
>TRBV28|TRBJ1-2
CASSPDPGDNYGYTF
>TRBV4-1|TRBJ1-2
CASSQTGDFPSHHGYTF
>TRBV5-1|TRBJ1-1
CASSLAQGRWTEAFF
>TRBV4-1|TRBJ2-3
CASSQAGIGLDTQYF
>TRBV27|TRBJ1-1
CASSLSGRPFNTEAFF
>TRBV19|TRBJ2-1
CASSIMGQETSGVPYNEQFF
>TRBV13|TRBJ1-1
CASSSEQGSAFF
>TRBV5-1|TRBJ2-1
CASSHGAYNEQFF
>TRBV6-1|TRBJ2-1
CASGIYNEQFF
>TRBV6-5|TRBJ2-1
CASSYNLAGLYNEQFF